These 15 T cell receptor beta chains share one sample of origin, sequenced in a study of shared clonotypes between healthy human individuals. Only in-frame clones appear in the TCRdb table, and some are missing; sequencing was by immunoSEQ multiplex PCR. This table holds 1,100,000 or so clones, approximately 78% found once. Material: memory CD4+ T cells from PBMCs. Subset meaning: CD45RA-negative fraction. These receptors were taken from a man younger than 30 in good health. Some clones in this sample may be carry-over from other donors' samples.

This clone was found a few times. This rearrangement joins TRBV28 to TRBJ2-1, with D tentatively TRBD1 (6 bases). Germline V CDR1 and CDR2: MDHEN, SYDVKM. Trimming pared 8 bases from V and 10 bases from J, leaving 15 bases between. The CDR3 is 12 amino acids. The CDR3, as DNA: TGTGCCAGCCGGAAAGGGGGTAGGGAGCAGTTCTTC. Translating it yields CASRKGGREQFF.

The chain employs TRBV7-6 and TRBJ1-1; 12 nucleotides agree with TRBD1. The CDR3 loop spans 15 amino acids. Germline V gene data show CDR1 as SGHVS and CDR2 as FNYEAQ. The junction had 5 bases not matched to a gene; V was cut back by 5 bases and J by 4 bases. CDR3 bases: TGTGCCAGCAGCCGGGGGACAGGGGGCATCACTGAAGCTTTCTTT. Protein: CASSRGTGGITEAFF.

This clone has just one count. Within the sample, other DNA sequences also encode this same CDR3. V gene TRBV10-3 combines with J gene TRBJ2-1; 14 bases are shared with TRBD2. In germline, CDR1 is ENHRY, CDR2 SYGVKD. The CDR3 covers 15 residues. J gave up 7 bases and V 6 bases, and 5 bases lay outside the gene matches. CDR3 residues: CAIRPGLAGVNEQFF. The DNA for the CDR3 is TGTGCCATCAGACCGGGACTAGCGGGAGTTAATGAGCAGTTCTTC.

The rearrangement links TRBV6-6 to TRBJ2-1; 12 nucleotides line up with TRBD1. Germline V lookup: CDR1 MNHNY, CDR2 SVGAGI (reference sequence). V was clipped by 2 bases and J by 5 bases; unmatched bases: 1. The CDR3 is 15 amino acids. CDR3 sequence (DNA): TGTGCCAGCAGTTACGGGACAGGGGGCAACAATGAGCAGTTCTTC. Amino acid sequence: CASSYGTGGNNEQFF.

This clone was detected a few times. J is TRBJ1-1 and V is TRBV28; tentative D call: TRBD1 (5 bases). Trimming left V 5 bases short and J 10 bases short, with 17 bases between. This CDR3 region has 13 residues. Germline loops: CDR1 MDHEN, CDR2 SYDVKM. CDR3 in DNA: TGTGCCAGCAGTCCCCACCCCCAGGGCACAGCTTTCTTT. Amino acid sequence: CASSPHPQGTAFF.

A remark on this clone: The same CDR3 also results from other DNA sequences found in this sample. The genes are TRBV9 and TRBJ2-2; D might be TRBD2 (6 bases). Per germline, CDR1 SGDLS and CDR2 YYNGEE. Trimming removed 0 bases from V and 0 bases from J, with 6 bases in between. The CDR3 loop spans 15 amino acids. CDR3 DNA: TGTGCCAGCAGCGTAGCGGGAGCGAACACCGGGGAGCTGTTTTTT. Translating it yields CASSVAGANTGELFF. The full variable domain, with the rest looked up from reference TRBV9 and TRBJ2-2, is DSGVTQTPKHLITATGQRVTLRCSPRSGDLSVYWYQQSLDQGLQFLIQYYNGEERAKGNILERFSAQQFPDLHSELNLSSLELGDSALYFCASSVAGANTGELFFGEGSRLTVL.

V and J are TRBV11-2 and TRBJ2-5; no reliable D call. Trimming removed 2 bases from V and 5 bases from J, with 6 bases in between. The CDR3 spans 12 residues. Looked up from germline, CDR1 is SGHAT and CDR2 is FQNNGV. CDR3 in DNA: TGTGCCAGCAGCTTATCGGTGGAGACCCAGTACTTC. As protein: CASSLSVETQYF.

This chain connects TRBV9 to TRBJ2-1; 8 nucleotides agree with TRBD1. The CDR3 has 16 residues. V dropped 1 base and J dropped 4; count of bases not matched to a gene: 7. Germline CDR1 reads SGDLS; CDR2 reads YYNGEE. The CDR3 here is CASSVRGQGIYNEQFF. The CDR3 region has the DNA TGTGCCAGCAGCGTACGCGGACAGGGAATATACAATGAGCAGTTCTTC. Full variable domain (remainder filled in from reference TRBV9 and TRBJ2-1): DSGVTQTPKHLITATGQRVTLRCSPRSGDLSVYWYQQSLDQGLQFLIQYYNGEERAKGNILERFSAQQFPDLHSELNLSSLELGDSALYFCASSVRGQGIYNEQFFGPGTRLTVL.

The chain combines TRBV5-1 with TRBJ2-7; TRBD2 matches at 13 bases. J gave up 3 bases and V 5 bases, and 8 bases lay outside the gene matches. The CDR3 loop spans 16 amino acids. The germline CDR1 and CDR2 sequences are SGHRS and YFSETQ. The CDR3 coding sequence is TGCGCCAGCAGAAGGACTAGCGGGAGTGGGGACTACGAGCAGTACTTC. This sequence encodes CASRRTSGSGDYEQYF.

The chain joins TRBV28 to TRBJ2-2; TRBD2 might be the D (6 bases). The length of the CDR3 is 15 residues. CDR1 and CDR2 (germline): MDHEN, SYDVKM. CDR3 sequence reads: CASIGGNLNTGELFF. The CDR3 DNA reads as TGTGCTTCGATTGGGGGGAATTTGAACACCGGGGAGCTGTTTTTT.

In regard to this clone: Other nucleotide sequences in the sample specify the same CDR3. This chain connects TRBV28 to TRBJ2-7; 7 bases agree with TRBD2. This CDR3 is built from 12 residues. Germline CDR1 is MDHEN and CDR2 is SYDVKM. V shed 7 bases and J 4 bases; nucleotides not matched to a gene: 4. The CDR3 loop reads CASNSGGYEQYF. CDR3 DNA sequence: TGTGCCAGCAACTCGGGGGGATACGAGCAGTACTTC.

The V call is TRBV5-1, the J call TRBJ2-7, with 11 bases matching TRBD2. Germline values: CDR1 SGHRS, CDR2 YFSETQ. The CDR3 consists of 18 residues. The V gene end was trimmed by 0 bases and the J gene end by 6 bases; junction bases not matched to a gene: 14. The CDR3 DNA reads as TGCGCCAGCAGCTTGGCCGGCCACTCTAGCGGGAGGCCCTCCGAGCAGTACTTC. Its translation: CASSLAGHSSGRPSEQYF.

This chain joins TRBV7-6 and TRBJ2-7, with 9 bases that match TRBD1. V dropped 6 bases and J dropped 2; count of bases not matched to a gene: 8. The germline gives CDR1 SGHVS, CDR2 FNYEAQ. The CDR3 loop spans 15 amino acids. The CDR3 nucleotides are TGTGCCAGCAGTCCGGACAGGGGAATAACCTACGAGCAGTACTTC. It encodes CASSPDRGITYEQYF.

The rearrangement uses TRBV19 and TRBJ2-7; the D is unclear. The CDR3 runs 13 residues. Looked up from germline, CDR1 is LNHDA and CDR2 is SQIVND (reference sequence). V lost 5 bases to trimming and J lost 5 bases, with 13 bases between them. In DNA form, the CDR3 reads TGTGCCAGTAGTCTACCCGGCCACGACGAGCAGTACTTC. This encodes CASSLPGHDEQYF.

The chain links TRBV4-1 to TRBJ2-2; 7 bases fit TRBD1. CDR1 MGHRA and CDR2 YSYEKL come from the germline V gene. V was pared by 0 bases and J by 8 bases, with 12 bases of the junction left unmatched. CDR3 length: 17 residues. The CDR3 DNA is TGCGCCAGCAGCCAAGATATTCGCCCTGACAGGGTTGGGGAGCTGTTTTTT. The encoded protein is CASSQDIRPDRVGELFF.